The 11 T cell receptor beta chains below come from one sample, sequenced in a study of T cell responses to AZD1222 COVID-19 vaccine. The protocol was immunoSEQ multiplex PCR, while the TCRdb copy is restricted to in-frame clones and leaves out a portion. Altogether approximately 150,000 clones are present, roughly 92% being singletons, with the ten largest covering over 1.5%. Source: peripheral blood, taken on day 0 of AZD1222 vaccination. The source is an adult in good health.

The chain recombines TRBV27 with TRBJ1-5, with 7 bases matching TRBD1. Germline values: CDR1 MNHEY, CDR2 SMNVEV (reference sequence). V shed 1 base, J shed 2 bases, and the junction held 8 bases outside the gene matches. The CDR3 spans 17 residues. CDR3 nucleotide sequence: TGTGCCAGCAGTTTATATTGGGACAGAGGGGGCAATCAGCCCCAGCATTTT. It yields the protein CASSLYWDRGGNQPQHF.

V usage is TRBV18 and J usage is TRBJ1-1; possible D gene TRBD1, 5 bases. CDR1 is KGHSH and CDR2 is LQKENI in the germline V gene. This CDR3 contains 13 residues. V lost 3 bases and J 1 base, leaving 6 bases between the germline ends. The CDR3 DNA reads TGTGCCAGCTCACCGGGGCAGAACACTGAAGCTTTCTTT. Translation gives CASSPGQNTEAFF.

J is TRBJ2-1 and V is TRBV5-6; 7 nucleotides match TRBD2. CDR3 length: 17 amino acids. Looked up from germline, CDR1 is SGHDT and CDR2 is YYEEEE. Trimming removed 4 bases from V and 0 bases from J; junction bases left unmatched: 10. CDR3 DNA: TGTGCCAGCAGCCCCCGCCCCTCTAGCGGCTCCTACAATGAGCAGTTCTTC. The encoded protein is CASSPRPSSGSYNEQFF.

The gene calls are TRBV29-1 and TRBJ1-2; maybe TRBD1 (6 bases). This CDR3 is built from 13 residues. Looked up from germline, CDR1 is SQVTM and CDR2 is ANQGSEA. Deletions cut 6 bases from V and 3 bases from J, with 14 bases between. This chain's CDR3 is CSVQGPGDYGYTF. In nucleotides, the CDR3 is TGCAGCGTCCAGGGACCAGGGGACTATGGCTACACCTTC.

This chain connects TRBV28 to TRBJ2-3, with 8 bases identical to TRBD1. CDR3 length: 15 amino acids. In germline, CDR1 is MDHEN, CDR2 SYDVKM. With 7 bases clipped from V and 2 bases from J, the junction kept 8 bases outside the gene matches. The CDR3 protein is CASNKDRVPTDTQYF. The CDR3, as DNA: TGTGCCAGCAATAAGGACAGGGTACCCACAGATACGCAGTATTTT.

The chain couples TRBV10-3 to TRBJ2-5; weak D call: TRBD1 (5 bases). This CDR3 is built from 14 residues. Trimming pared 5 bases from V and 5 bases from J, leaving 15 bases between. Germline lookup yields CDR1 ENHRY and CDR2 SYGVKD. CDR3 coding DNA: TGTGCCATCAGTCCAAGGGCAGGGCCGGAGACCCAGTACTTC. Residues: CAISPRAGPETQYF.

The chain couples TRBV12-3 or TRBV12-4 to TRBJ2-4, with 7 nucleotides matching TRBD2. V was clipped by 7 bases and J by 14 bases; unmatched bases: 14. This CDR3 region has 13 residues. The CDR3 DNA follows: TGTGCCAGCACCCTCCCTGGCGGGAGTGGGAAGTACTTC. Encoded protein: CASTLPGGSGKYF.

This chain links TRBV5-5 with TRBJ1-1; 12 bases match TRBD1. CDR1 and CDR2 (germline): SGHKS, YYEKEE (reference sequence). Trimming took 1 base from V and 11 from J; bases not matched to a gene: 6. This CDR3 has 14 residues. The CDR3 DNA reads TGTGCCAGCAGCTTGCGGGACAGGGGGCTAGTGGCTTTCTTT. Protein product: CASSLRDRGLVAFF.

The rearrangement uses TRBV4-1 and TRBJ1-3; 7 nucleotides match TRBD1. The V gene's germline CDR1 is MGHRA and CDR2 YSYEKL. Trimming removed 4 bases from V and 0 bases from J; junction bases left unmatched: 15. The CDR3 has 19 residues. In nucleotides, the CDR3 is TGCGCCAGCAGCCCTTTTCAACAAGGGGGCTACTACTCTGGAAACACCATATATTTT. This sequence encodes CASSPFQQGGYYSGNTIYF.

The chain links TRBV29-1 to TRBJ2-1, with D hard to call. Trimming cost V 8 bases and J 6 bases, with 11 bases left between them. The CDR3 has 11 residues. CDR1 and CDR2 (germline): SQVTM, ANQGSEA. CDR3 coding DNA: TGCAGCCTTTTACCAGGCAATGAGCAGTTCTTC. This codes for CSLLPGNEQFF.

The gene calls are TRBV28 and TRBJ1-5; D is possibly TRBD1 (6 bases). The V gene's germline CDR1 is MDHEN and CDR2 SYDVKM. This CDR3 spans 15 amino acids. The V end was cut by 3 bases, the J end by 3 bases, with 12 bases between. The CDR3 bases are TGTGCCAGCAGTTTTAGTCAGGGGTCCAATCAGCCCCAGCATTTT. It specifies CASSFSQGSNQPQHF.